This T cell receptor beta chain was recorded in a study of T-cell memory formation after mild COVID-19 (dated by TCRdb to the early 2020s). In terms of the full investigation: TCR sequence clusters from the two donors were largely donor specific. The cohort comprised two young, previously healthy adult volunteers, one female and one male. In a couple of donors, T-cell clones that expanded and contracted after mild COVID-19 were tracked by sequencing TCRalpha and TCRbeta repertoires over time. Summary of the overall study and its limitations: Only a couple of mild cases were covered by the study, and larger cohorts that include severe cases with pre-infection samples were considered necessary. Some responding clones were detected in pre-infection memory, suggesting pre-existing cross-reactive memory T cells joined the SARS-CoV-2 response. Contracting CD4+ clones appeared mostly in the CM and EM memory subsets, whereas CD8+ clones were enriched in EMRA. SARS-CoV-2 specificity of the second-wave clones peaking on day 37 was not confirmed. Clones that contracted from day 15 to 85 showed balanced CD4/CD8 phenotypes, whereas a second wave of clones that expanded from day 15 to 37 leaned towards CD4+.

The CDR3 goes from the cysteine to the phenylalanine over 13 residues. Just the 39-base CDR3 DNA is kept, in frame starting at base 1. Deletion took 1 base off V and 5 bases off J, with a span of 9 bases between the germline ends. For CDR1 and CDR2, the germline V gene (reference sequence) lists SEHNR and FQNEAQ. Ficoll-Paque density gradient centrifugation was the method used to isolate PBMCs. This clonotype came up a few times. There is no known antigen for this receptor. The sample holds no much larger clone one base away, and base qualities are not on file. Sequencing took place on an Illumina NovaSeq 6000. TCRalpha and TCRbeta cDNA libraries were constructed by 5'RACE with constant-segment primers, with sample barcodes and unique molecular identifiers being introduced. RNA was extracted from every sample with Trizol reagent. The libraries were amplified in two PCR steps, and the second step added a second sample barcode and Illumina TruSeq adapters. The libraries were sequenced on an Illumina NovaSeq using 2 x 150 bp paired-end reads. In the original analysis: Reads were demultiplexed and collapsed into UMI-guided consensus sequences with migec v1.2.7. Using mixcr v2.1.11, UMI consensuses were aligned to TRA and TRB V and J templates and then assembled into clonotypes. Expanded or contracted clonotypes were those called significant by both edgeR and NoisET, with noise models trained on biological replicates. edgeR calls used a false discovery rate-adjusted p below 0.01 and a log2 fold-change threshold of 1. As an exploratory analysis of dynamics, max-normalized trajectories of the 1000 most abundant clonotypes were examined with PCA combined with hierarchical clustering. Separately sequenced CD4+ and CD8+ repertoires were used to assign the CD4 or CD8 phenotype of responding clones. TCRdb reprocessing: public reads trimmed at Q25 with fastp, clones called with MiXCR, in-frame beta chains kept. Identical CDR3 protein sequences are pooled into one entry, listed with their most common genes and DNA. The V and J calls reflect TCRdb's pipeline rather than the authors' work. Recorded for this sample are almost 350,000 distinct CDR3 sequences; approximately 22% of them occurred a single time. The top ten clonotypes cover about 21% of the sample.

This clonotype was obtained from a man younger than 35 who had mild COVID-19 (a few samples of this study predate the infection). The sample titles of this study are shuffled in the database, so cell type and time point are left out; the donor was told from shared clones. This chain is built from TRBV7-9 and TRBJ2-7, with a tentative D gene TRBD2 over 5 matching bases. Sample: PBMCs or a T cell subset sorted from them (not recorded which). Read as DNA, the sequence is TGTGCCAGCAGCTTAGTCGGGGTCCACGAGCAGTACTTC. Translated, it reads CASSLVGVHEQYF.